This T cell receptor beta chain was documented in a study of beta chain features in type 1 diabetes. Study background: Cell yields, gender and age were similar in healthy donors and patients. Study outcomes and limitations: For TCRB rearrangement, an influence of HLA type remained unresolved here. Type 1 diabetes patients had moderately but significantly shorter TCRB CDR3s in all four CD4+ subsets.

Every isolated RNA sample was fully reverse transcribed, so sequencing captured expressed TCRB transcripts. Produced via immunoSEQ multiplex PCR; TCRdb's table is partial and in-frame only. The repertoire includes about 450,000 clones, roughly an eighth of them detected once, and over 0.04% sits in the top ten. Turning to this clone: What it binds is not known.

In total, each donor contributed a single heparinised blood draw that averaged about 110 mL. The receptor's source is a woman aged 18-30 years in good health. The source material was naive CD4+ T cells from blood.

The CDR3 protein is CASSSRDSYTGELFF. The CDR3 region has the DNA TGTGCCAGCAGCTCTCGGGACTCATACACCGGGGAGCTGTTTTTT. The chain employs TRBV5-4 and TRBJ2-2; a weak D match, TRBD2 (6 bases). The CDR3 contains 15 residues. V lost 3 bases and J lost 3, with 12 bases in between. Germline CDR1 SGHNT, CDR2 YYREEE (reference sequence). Drawing the rest from reference TRBV5-4 and TRBJ2-2, the complete variable domain is ETGVTQSPTHLIKTRGQQVTLRCSSQSGHNTVSWYQQALGQGPQFIFQYYREEENGRGNFPPRFSGLQFPNYSSELNVNALELDDSALYLCASSSRDSYTGELFFGEGSRLTVL.